The text below deals with one TCR beta chain. Its antigen is currently unknown. The data originate from a study of T cells in localized non-small cell lung cancer. Findings of the study overall: Detection in adjacent lung was observed for a median around 50 of the top 100 tumor clones. Tumor trailed uninvolved adjacent lung in T cell clonality, which peaked there. The tumor had only one region sequenced, so heterogeneity remains possible. Higher blood T cell density tracked longer overall survival.

TCRdb's table, derived via immunoSEQ multiplex PCR, lists solely in-frame clones and lacks some. The profile shows tens of thousands of clones, more than 75% of them singletons. Germline-derived CDR1 and CDR2 are MNHNY and SVGAGI (reference sequence). This CDR3 is 15 amino acids long. The V and J ends lost 7 bases and 4 bases, in that order; junction bases with no gene match: 12. The specimen comprised peripheral blood, sampled before any cancer treatment. The sequence was collected from an older female donor with stage I lung adenocarcinoma. The chain couples TRBV6-6 to TRBJ1-2, with 7 bases aligning to TRBD1. DNA for the CDR3: TGTGCCAGCACCCTTCCGGGACAGAGAGTCTATGGCTACACCTTC. This encodes CASTLPGQRVYGYTF.